This T cell receptor (beta chain) was profiled in a study of blood T cell repertoires in COVID-19. Study overall: From T cells, B-cell-depleted T cells, or PBMCs came the material, which was cDNA or gDNA.

Produced via immunoSEQ multiplex PCR; TCRdb's table is partial and in-frame only. The sample yields hundreds of thousands of clones, roughly nine tenths seen once. V was clipped by 2 bases and J by 0 bases; unmatched bases: 2. The CDR3 has 16 residues. Germline values: CDR1 SGHRS, CDR2 YFSETQ. The chain employs TRBV5-1 and TRBJ2-5, with TRBD2 matching over 12 bases. The sample was PBMCs or T cells enriched from blood (not recorded which). The origin of this receptor is a woman in her late teens or twenties who had recovered from COVID-19. In nucleotides, the CDR3 is TGCGCCAGCAGCTTCGGACTAGCGGGGAACCAAGAGACCCAGTACTTC. Protein sequence: CASSFGLAGNQETQYF.